The next 27 T cell receptor beta chains were all read from a single sample in a study of vaccination and CD4 T cells after COVID-19. Documented treatment: approximately nine-day PBMC culture with coronavirus spike peptide pools or control peptides (ViraFEST assay). Gathering of the CD4+ T cells, from the unexposed donor, took place before the COVID-19 pandemic (2011-2018). These TCRs' antigens remain unknown. Sequencing of DNA taken from cultured CD4+ T cells relied on the Oncomine TCR Beta short-read assay. MiXCR was run by TCRdb on the PCR reads, yielding one entry per CDR3 protein. The sample includes around 10,000 distinct CDR3 sequences, 35% to 40% of them seen just once. The sequenced sample consisted of CD4+ T cells from blood, cultured in vitro. The receptors stem from a human donor in good health.

The rearrangement joins TRBV7-8 to TRBJ2-1; 7 nucleotides align to TRBD1. Germline CDR1 is SGHVS and CDR2 is FQNEAQ. The CDR3 sequence is 14 residues long. V lost 1 base and J lost 9; bases outside the gene matches: 6. The CDR3 protein is CASSLGTGNSEQFF. CDR3 bases: TGTGCCAGCAGCTTAGGGACAGGTAACAGTGAGCAGTTCTTC.

The chain joins TRBV2 to TRBJ2-7; 13 positions agree with TRBD2. Germline lookup yields CDR1 SNHLY and CDR2 FYNNEI. The CDR3 extends over 15 amino acids. V shed 8 bases and J 3 bases; nucleotides not matched to a gene: 7. As DNA, the CDR3 is TGTGCCAGCTACGGACTAGCGGGGGTCCTCTACGAGCAGTACTTC. Translated: CASYGLAGVLYEQYF. Based on the CDR3 plus reference TRBV2 and TRBJ2-7, the full variable domain is EPEVTQTPSHQVTQMGQEVILRCVPISNHLYFYWYRQILGQKVEFLVSFYNNEISEKSEIFDDQFSVERPDGSNFTLKIRSTKLEDSAMYFCASYGLAGVLYEQYFGPGTRLTVT.

The chain combines TRBV11-2 with TRBJ2-5; 7 nucleotides match TRBD1. The CDR3 is made up of 15 amino acids. CDR1 SGHAT and CDR2 FQNNGV come from the germline V gene. Losses at the gene ends were 4 bases for V and 7 bases for J; bases not matched to a gene: 12. The DNA of the CDR3 is TGTGCCAGCAGCTCCCCGTCGACAGGGTGGGGGACCCAGTACTTC. Encoded protein: CASSSPSTGWGTQYF.

The gene calls are TRBV10-2 and TRBJ1-6; D remains unclear. From germline, CDR1 is WSHSY and CDR2 SAAADI. The V and J ends lost 2 bases and 2 bases respectively, with 7 bases between them. CDR3 size: 15 residues. The DNA of the CDR3 is TGCGCCAGCAGTGAGCTGGGTCCCTATAATTCACCCCTCCACTTT. This codes for CASSELGPYNSPLHF.

The chain links TRBV15 to TRBJ2-1; weak D call: TRBD1 (6 bases). Trimming took 2 bases from V and 5 from J, leaving 19 bases between them. Germline V lookup: CDR1 LNHNV, CDR2 YYDKDF (reference sequence). The CDR3 extends over 17 amino acids. The CDR3 DNA reads as TGTGCCACCAGCAGATGGGGGCAGGGAACTGGGGACAATGAGCAGTTCTTC. Protein: CATSRWGQGTGDNEQFF. The whole variable domain, filled in from reference TRBV15 and TRBJ2-1, reads DAMVIQNPRYQVTQFGKPVTLSCSQTLNHNVMYWYQQKSSQAPKLLFHYYDKDFNNEADTPDNFQSRRPNTSFCFLDIRSPGLGDTAMYLCATSRWGQGTGDNEQFFGPGTRLTVL.

The chain uses TRBV4-1 and TRBJ1-3, with 7 bases lining up with TRBD1. The germline V gene encodes CDR1 MGHRA and CDR2 YSYEKL. This CDR3 contains 14 residues. With 5 bases clipped from V and 0 bases from J, the junction kept 1 base outside the gene matches. CDR3 amino acids: CASSGTVSGNTIYF. CDR3 nucleotides: TGCGCCAGCAGCGGGACAGTCTCTGGAAACACCATATATTTT.

This chain joins TRBV5-6 and TRBJ1-2, with 9 nucleotides matching TRBD1. CDR1 is SGHDT and CDR2 is YYEEEE in the germline V gene. The CDR3 contains 15 residues. J lost 6 bases, V lost 4 bases, and 10 bases had no gene match. The CDR3 DNA is TGTGCCAGCAGCGGACAGGGGAGCCCCCGGAATGGCTACACCTTC. It encodes CASSGQGSPRNGYTF. The variable domain in full, with the rest retrieved from reference TRBV5-6 and TRBJ1-2, is DAGVTQSPTHLIKTRGQQVTLRCSPKSGHDTVSWYQQALGQGPQFIFQYYEEEERQRGNFPDRFSGHQFPNYSSELNVNALLLGDSALYLCASSGQGSPRNGYTFGSGTRLTVV.

The rearrangement uses TRBV12-3 or TRBV12-4 and TRBJ2-7, with TRBD1 matching 7 bases. The CDR3 spans 14 residues. V was clipped by 8 bases and J by 4 bases; unmatched bases: 11. Here the CDR3 reads CASGRTGVYYEQYF. The DNA of the CDR3 is TGTGCCAGCGGCCGGACAGGAGTTTATTACGAGCAGTACTTC.

Only a few counts were recorded for this clonotype. The chain links TRBV20-1 to TRBJ1-2, with a tentative D call TRBD1 (5 bases). In germline, CDR1 is DFQATT, CDR2 SNEGSKA (reference sequence). The CDR3 is made up of 13 amino acids. The V end was cut by 5 bases, the J end by 8 bases, with 18 bases between. CDR3 region: CSASTGTQTGYTF. DNA of the CDR3: TGCAGTGCTTCTACCGGGACCCAAACGGGCTACACCTTC.

This chain connects TRBV24-1 to TRBJ2-1, with 9 bases aligning to TRBD1. This CDR3 has 17 residues. V trimming: 3 bases; J trimming: 5 bases; junction bases outside the gene matches: 10. In germline, CDR1 is KGHDR, CDR2 SFDVKD. CDR3 nucleotide sequence: TGTGCCACCAGTGATCCGACGTTGACAGGGGGGAACAATGAGCAGTTCTTC. Encoded protein: CATSDPTLTGGNNEQFF.

The rearrangement joins TRBV20-1 to TRBJ1-4; 7 bases are shared with TRBD1. This CDR3 region has 16 residues. Trimming at V came to 6 bases and at J to 5 bases, leaving 15 bases not matched to a gene. CDR1 DFQATT and CDR2 SNEGSKA come from the germline V gene (reference sequence). This chain's CDR3 is CSARTDMRDRNEKLFF. The CDR3 nucleotides are TGCAGTGCACGGACAGATATGAGGGACAGAAATGAAAAACTGTTTTTT.

This clonotype has a handful of counts. The CDR3 loop is CSARRGSNYGYTF. The CDR3 region has the DNA TGCAGTGCTAGACGGGGTTCTAACTATGGCTACACCTTC. The chain is built from TRBV20-1 and TRBJ1-2; the D is unclear. CDR3 length: 13 residues. The ends were cut back, 2 bases at V and 0 bases at J, with 7 bases in the middle. Germline V lookup: CDR1 DFQATT, CDR2 SNEGSKA (reference sequence).

As regards this clonotype: At one end, the junction sequence differs from germline, possibly due to a read error. V and J are TRBV7-9 and TRBJ1-2; D not resolved. This CDR3 region has 13 residues. Germline V gives CDR1 SEHNR, CDR2 FQNEAQ (reference sequence). CDR3: CVSSLGVNYGYTF. In nucleotides, the CDR3 is TGTGTCAGCAGCTTAGGAGTTAACTATGGCTACACCTTC.

This chain's CDR3 is CASAGTEGAPLHF. In DNA, the CDR3 is TGTGCCAGCGCCGGGACAGAGGGGGCACCCCTCCACTTT. The genes are TRBV12-3 or TRBV12-4 and TRBJ1-6, with TRBD1 matching 7 bases. The V and J ends lost 8 bases and 11 bases, in that order; junction bases with no gene match: 9. This CDR3 is built from 13 residues.

The J gene is TRBJ2-1, the V gene TRBV19; TRBD2 matches at 8 bases. The V and J ends lost 1 base and 8 bases, in that order; junction bases with no gene match: 13. The CDR3 has 17 residues. The germline gives CDR1 LNHDA, CDR2 SQIVND (reference sequence). The CDR3 protein is CASSIASGSNLGYEQFF. For the CDR3, the DNA is TGTGCCAGTAGTATAGCCAGCGGGAGTAACCTTGGTTATGAGCAGTTCTTC.

This clonotype was seen only a few times. The chain uses TRBV6-1 and TRBJ1-2; a weak D match, TRBD1 (6 bases). The CDR3 length is 13 residues. With 4 bases removed from V and 4 bases from J, the gap between germline ends came to 10 bases. CDR1 MNHNS and CDR2 SASEGT come from the germline V gene. The DNA for the CDR3 is TGTGCCAGCAGTGCGACAGGCTTCTATGGCTACACCTTC. The encoded protein is CASSATGFYGYTF.

This clonotype was seen more than once but under ten times. The chain has TRBV20-1 and TRBJ1-2, with a tentative D call TRBD1 (6 bases). V was trimmed by 0 bases and J by 8 bases, leaving 16 bases between them. The CDR3 has 14 amino acids. Germline loops: CDR1 DFQATT, CDR2 SNEGSKA (reference sequence). The CDR3 here is CSARDPRGRRGYTF. The CDR3 DNA follows: TGCAGTGCTAGAGATCCGAGGGGGAGACGGGGCTACACCTTC.

This clonotype was seen a handful of times. This chain links TRBV19 with TRBJ1-5; 7 bases align to TRBD1. This CDR3 is 16 amino acids long. With V trimmed by 3 bases and J by 7 bases, 12 bases remained unmatched. Per germline, CDR1 LNHDA and CDR2 SQIVND (reference sequence). This chain's CDR3 is CASSIWEGAGAQPQHF. CDR3 nucleotides: TGTGCCAGTAGTATTTGGGAGGGGGCAGGGGCACAGCCCCAGCATTTT.

The CDR3 nucleotides read TGTGCCAGCAGCAAAGACACTAGCGGACCACACACAGATACGCAGTATTTT. This sequence encodes CASSKDTSGPHTDTQYF. V is TRBV21-1 and J is TRBJ2-3; whether TRBD2, the table's D call, matches the DNA was not checked. TRBV21-1 is a documented pseudogene. This CDR3 comprises 17 residues.

This chain uses TRBV12-3 or TRBV12-4 with TRBJ2-7; 11 nucleotides match TRBD2. With 5 bases clipped from V and 3 bases from J, the junction kept 0 bases outside the gene matches. The CDR3 consists of 13 residues. The CDR3 bases are TGTGCCAGCAGTGGACTAGCGGGCTACGAGCAGTACTTC. Translation gives CASSGLAGYEQYF.

The chain uses TRBV12-3 or TRBV12-4 and TRBJ1-2; a possible D gene is TRBD1 (6 bases). CDR3 length equals 12 residues. The V and J ends lost 6 bases and 5 bases respectively, with 10 bases between them. CDR3 region: CASSLGAYGYTF. The CDR3 DNA is TGTGCCAGCAGCTTGGGGGCGTATGGCTACACCTTC.

V usage is TRBV19 and J usage is TRBJ2-1; 13 bases fit TRBD2. This CDR3 has 16 amino acids. Germline V lookup: CDR1 LNHDA, CDR2 SQIVND (reference sequence). J lost 3 bases, V lost 3 bases, and 2 bases had no gene match. The CDR3 loop reads CASSIRTSGSYNEQFF. DNA for the CDR3: TGTGCCAGTAGTATTCGGACTAGCGGGAGCTACAATGAGCAGTTCTTC.

V is TRBV20-1 and J is TRBJ2-3; 7 nucleotides line up with TRBD2. From germline, CDR1 is DFQATT and CDR2 SNEGSKA (reference sequence). The V gene end was trimmed by 2 bases and the J gene end by 1 base; junction bases not matched to a gene: 3. The CDR3 length is 14 residues. The CDR3 DNA follows: TGCAGTGCTAGACACCTAGCGGGCACAGATACGCAGTATTTT. This translates into CSARHLAGTDTQYF.

Here the CDR3 DNA reads TGTGCCAGTGGTCCGGACAGGGGGGGTGCAGATACGCAGTATTTT. Protein product: CASGPDRGGADTQYF. V and J are TRBV19 and TRBJ2-3; 10 nucleotides match TRBD1. The V and J ends lost 8 bases and 4 bases, in that order; junction bases with no gene match: 9. The CDR3 is 15 amino acids. CDR1 is LNHDA, CDR2 SQIVND, per germline (reference sequence).

The chain links TRBV5-4 to TRBJ2-2; no firm D call. V dropped 1 base and J dropped 1 base, with 8 bases sitting between them. Germline lookup yields CDR1 SGHNT and CDR2 YYREEE (reference sequence). This CDR3 has 15 residues. CDR3 protein: CASSLIVENTGELFF. CDR3 nucleotide sequence: TGTGCCAGCAGCTTGATAGTAGAGAACACCGGGGAGCTGTTTTTT.

V is TRBV11-2 and J is TRBJ2-1; TRBD2 aligns across 16 bases. The CDR3 length is 18 residues. Germline trimming cut 5 bases from V and 5 bases from J; bases unmatched to any gene: 9. Germline V gene sequence: CDR1 SGHAT, CDR2 FQNNGV. CDR3 loop: CASSPGTSGRAVHNEQFF. The DNA of the CDR3 is TGTGCCAGCAGCCCCGGGACTAGCGGGAGGGCCGTTCACAATGAGCAGTTCTTC.

This clonotype has more than one count but fewer than ten. The chain combines TRBV4-2 with TRBJ1-6; 9 bases fit TRBD1. After removal of 3 bases from V and 7 bases from J, the junction contained 7 bases not matched to a gene. This CDR3 has 16 amino acids. CDR1 and CDR2 (germline): LGHNA, YNFKEQ. CDR3 coding DNA: TGTGCCAGCAGCCAGGAAACCGGGACAGGGAATTCACCCCTCCACTTT. Translating gives CASSQETGTGNSPLHF.